The 17 T cell receptor beta chains below all came from one sample that was sequenced in a study of T cells in Graves' hyperthyroidism and ophthalmopathy. RNA transcripts provided the source from which TCR beta CDR3 regions were amplified. TCR CDR3 regions were first amplified by RT-PCR with HTBI primers. TCRdb re-analysed the multiplex PCR reads in MiXCR, keeping a single row per CDR3 protein. The top ten hold roughly two fifths of the sample, which has a few hundred thousand distinct CDR3 sequences, approximately 20% seen once. The sample comprised blood. The receptors were gathered from a man in his forties or fifties with Graves' hyperthyroidism.

This clonotype was picked up many times. The chain uses TRBV2 and TRBJ2-4; D may be TRBD1 (5 bases). CDR1 and CDR2 from the germline V gene are SNHLY and FYNNEI. The V and J ends lost 6 bases and 0 bases respectively, with 12 bases between them. This CDR3 is built from 15 residues. As DNA, the CDR3 is TGTGCCAGCAGCACTCCAGGGTTAGCCAAAAACATTCAGTACTTC. It specifies CASSTPGLAKNIQYF.

The table lists this clonotype with a count of one. The genes are TRBV6-1 and TRBJ1-2; D is undetermined. Germline V gene sequence: CDR1 MNHNS, CDR2 SASEGT. The V and J ends lost 8 bases and 8 bases respectively, with 15 bases between them. CDR3 length: 12 residues. Written as DNA, the CDR3 is TGTGCCAGCGAACGGCTTCTTCGCGGCTACACCTTC. Translation gives CASERLLRGYTF.

The chain uses TRBV5-1 and TRBJ2-1; 14 bases match TRBD2. J gave up 10 bases and V 4 bases, and 13 bases lay outside the gene matches. This CDR3 region has 17 residues. Germline lookup yields CDR1 SGHRS and CDR2 YFSETQ. For the CDR3, the DNA is TGCGCCAGCAGCCAGAGACCTCCGGGACTAGCGGGAGAAGAGCAGTTCTTC. It yields the protein CASSQRPPGLAGEEQFF.

This chain links TRBV10-1 with TRBJ2-2; D is possibly TRBD1 (6 bases). CDR1 is WNHNN and CDR2 is SYGVQD in the germline V gene (reference sequence). The CDR3 contains 12 residues. Trimming left V 6 bases short and J 7 bases short, with 9 bases between. Here the CDR3 reads CASSPGVGELFF. The CDR3 DNA reads TGCGCCAGCAGCCCAGGGGTCGGGGAGCTGTTTTTT.

The V gene is TRBV7-2, the J gene TRBJ2-1; 10 bases are shared with TRBD2. V lost 5 bases, J lost 6 bases, and 7 bases stayed unmatched. This CDR3 has 15 residues. Per the germline V gene, CDR1 is SGHTA and CDR2 is FQGNSA. The CDR3 sequence: CASSQTSGFANEQFF. In DNA, the CDR3 is TGTGCCAGCAGCCAGACTAGCGGGTTCGCCAATGAGCAGTTCTTC.

This clonotype was seen many times. The rearrangement uses TRBV6-1 and TRBJ1-2; tentative D call: TRBD1 (6 bases). Trimming cost V 2 bases and J 4 bases, with 8 bases left between them. The CDR3 is 13 amino acids. CDR1 is MNHNS and CDR2 is SASEGT in the germline V gene. The CDR3 sequence is CASSERGSYGYTF. In nucleotides, the CDR3 is TGTGCCAGCAGTGAAAGGGGGAGCTATGGCTACACCTTC.

The rearrangement uses TRBV2 and TRBJ2-7, with 7 bases lining up with TRBD1. The CDR3 consists of 14 residues. From germline, CDR1 is SNHLY and CDR2 FYNNEI. V lost 1 base and J lost 2; bases outside the gene matches: 2. This CDR3 is CASSEGQGAYEQYF. In DNA, the CDR3 is TGTGCCAGCAGTGAAGGGCAGGGGGCCTACGAGCAGTACTTC.

Many counts were recorded for this clonotype. The rearrangement links TRBV10-3 to TRBJ1-1; TRBD1 might be the D (6 bases). The CDR3 consists of 12 residues. CDR1 is ENHRY and CDR2 is SYGVKD in the germline V gene. The V end lost 7 bases, the J end lost 3 bases, and 9 bases lay between the germline ends. The CDR3 protein is CAIMNRDTEAFF. In nucleotides, the CDR3 is TGTGCCATCATGAACAGGGACACTGAAGCTTTCTTT.

This clonotype was detected many times. This chain connects TRBV6-1 to TRBJ2-3; TRBD2 matches 12 bases. The CDR3 covers 15 residues. The V and J ends lost 6 bases and 4 bases, in that order; junction bases with no gene match: 5. Per the germline V gene, CDR1 is MNHNS and CDR2 is SASEGT. The CDR3, as DNA: TGTGCCAGCAGCCCCTCTAGCGGGGGGGCAGATACGCAGTATTTT. This gives the protein CASSPSSGGADTQYF.

This rearrangement joins TRBV29-1 to TRBJ1-1; D may be TRBD1 (5 bases). CDR3 length: 13 residues. Trimming shortened V by 7 bases and J by 4 bases, and 16 bases separated the two germline ends. Germline CDR1 SQVTM, CDR2 ANQGSEA. CDR3 sequence reads: CSAGTGVATEAFF. CDR3 DNA: TGCAGCGCCGGGACGGGGGTAGCCACTGAAGCTTTCTTT.

The genes are TRBV15 and TRBJ2-1; 11 positions agree with TRBD2. The CDR3 is made up of 14 amino acids. V trimming: 6 bases; J trimming: 5 bases; junction bases outside the gene matches: 3. Germline V lookup: CDR1 LNHNV, CDR2 YYDKDF (reference sequence). CDR3 sequence (DNA): TGTGCCACCAGAGGGACTAGCGGTAACAATGAGCAGTTCTTC. Protein: CATRGTSGNNEQFF.

The chain uses TRBV7-6 and TRBJ2-5, with D possibly called TRBD1 or TRBD2 (5 bases each). The CDR3 runs to 13 residues. V lost 6 bases to trimming and J lost 1 base, with 9 bases between them. CDR1 is SGHVS, CDR2 FNYEAQ, per germline. CDR3 sequence (DNA): TGTGCCAGCAGTCGGGGCCGCCAAGAGACCCAGTACTTC. Translating gives CASSRGRQETQYF.

DNA of the CDR3: TGTGCCAGCAGCCGGACAGGGAGGATGGAGACCCAGTACTTC. It is translated as CASSRTGRMETQYF. This chain links TRBV5-6 with TRBJ2-5; 8 bases agree with TRBD1. V was clipped by 4 bases and J by 5 bases; unmatched bases: 7. Germline loops: CDR1 SGHDT, CDR2 YYEEEE. The CDR3 extends over 14 amino acids.

The chain joins TRBV28 to TRBJ2-4; 9 nucleotides agree with TRBD1. After removal of 6 bases from V and 7 bases from J, the junction contained 7 bases not matched to a gene. The CDR3 has 14 amino acids. Per germline, CDR1 MDHEN and CDR2 SYDVKM. In DNA form, the CDR3 reads TGTGCCAGCAGCCAAAGGACAGGGGTCAACATTCAGTACTTC. Its translation is CASSQRTGVNIQYF.

This clonotype has a handful of counts. The chain couples TRBV27 to TRBJ1-5, with D possibly being TRBD1 (6 bases). Germline CDR1 is MNHEY and CDR2 is SMNVEV (reference sequence). This CDR3 has 14 amino acids. Trimming shortened V by 2 bases and J by 6 bases, and 11 bases separated the two germline ends. CDR3 bases: TGTGCCAGCAGTTTAGGAGGGGGGATTCAGCCCCAGCATTTT. This sequence encodes CASSLGGGIQPQHF.

In its sample, this clonotype was seen a few times. V is TRBV7-9 and J is TRBJ2-3; 8 bases map to TRBD1. The germline V gene encodes CDR1 SEHNR and CDR2 FQNEAQ (reference sequence). V was pared by 2 bases and J by 6 bases, with 7 bases of the junction left unmatched. The CDR3 is 15 residues long. The CDR3 DNA sequence: TGTGCCAGCAGCTTATACGACAGGGGCATGGATACGCAGTATTTT. Translated: CASSLYDRGMDTQYF. Filled out from reference TRBV7-9 and TRBJ2-3, the complete variable domain reads DTGVSQNPRHKITKRGQNVTFRCDPISEHNRLYWYRQTLGQGPEFLTYFQNEAQLEKSRLLSDRFSAERPKGSFSTLEIQRTEQGDSAMYLCASSLYDRGMDTQYFGPGTRLTVL.

This clonotype occurred many times. V usage is TRBV7-9 and J usage is TRBJ1-1; D is uncertain. This CDR3 comprises 15 residues. Trimming removed 5 bases from V and 2 bases from J, with 15 bases in between. The germline V gene encodes CDR1 SEHNR and CDR2 FQNEAQ (reference sequence). This CDR3 is CASSKIEGKNTEAFF. The CDR3 DNA is TGTGCCAGCAGCAAAATCGAGGGAAAAAACACTGAAGCTTTCTTT. Combining the CDR3 with reference TRBV7-9 and TRBJ1-1 gives the whole variable domain DTGVSQNPRHKITKRGQNVTFRCDPISEHNRLYWYRQTLGQGPEFLTYFQNEAQLEKSRLLSDRFSAERPKGSFSTLEIQRTEQGDSAMYLCASSKIEGKNTEAFFGQGTRLTVV.